This note documents a single TCR beta chain sequence. Its antigen is not yet known. Nothing much larger sits one base from this clone, and base qualities are not available. The data were taken from a study of blood T cells in healthy people across ages (dated by TCRdb to about 2015). Background for the entire study: In model experiments, template switching captured about one uniquely barcoded TCR beta cDNA molecule for every two T cells. To avoid experimental bias, donors of different ages were spread randomly across the sequencing lanes. Using the same blood draw, the study looked at two additional independent replicas of 1 million unique cDNA reads for two donors, one aged 18 to 29 and the other aged 80 or older. To track age-related changes in TCR beta repertoire diversity, the study relied on deep sequencing normalized with unique cDNA molecular identifiers. The donors were divided into four age groups: young (average around 15 years), middle-aged (about 39), aged (about 56) and long-lived (roughly 82).

General findings and caveats noted by the study authors: Compared with the aged group, more naive CD4+ T cells, fewer expanded clones and increased TCR diversity were shown by the long-lived group, suggesting age selection. Observed TCR beta diversity per million T cells fell roughly linearly with age, and a significant reduction was already apparent by age around 36. Observed TCR beta diversity correlated strongly with the percentage of naive T cells measured by flow cytometry. Bulk unsorted PBMC profiling prevented conclusive comparison of naive and antigen-experienced compartments. Estimates of total diversity based on one million sequenced T cells were considered lower bounds and underestimates. Donor CMV infection status was unknown, potentially confounding age-related changes in expanded clonotypes.

Taken from cysteine to phenylalanine, the CDR3 has 14 residues. CDR3 DNA only is kept here, 42 bases in frame from base 1. CDR1 and CDR2 were assigned from the germline V gene as SGHDT and YYEEEE. V loses 2 bases of germline sequence and J loses 0 bases, and the interval between the two ends is 7 bases. Systemically healthy Caucasian individuals from Russia, 35 to 50 in total and aged about 6 to 95 years, were included as donors. Each donor gave 8 to 10 milliliters of peripheral blood, drawn into EDTA-treated Vacutainer tubes. Ficoll-Paque density-gradient centrifugation was used to isolate PBMCs, with at least 6 million per sample. Trizol reagent was used to extract total RNA from PBMCs, with at least 5.5 micrograms per sample. Naive CD45RAhigh/CD27high T cell percentages were measured by flow cytometry on a PBMC aliquot from every donor. The library was prepared using 5' RACE. Sequencing relied on an Illumina HiSeq 2500. A second PCR of roughly 7 to 11 cycles was performed with a sample-barcoded 5' primer and a J-beta primer mix. A unique molecular identifier was introduced onto each TCR beta cDNA molecule by a template-switch 5' adaptor carrying 12 random nucleotides. At least 2.5 million CDR3-containing paired-end reads were obtained from each sample. First-strand cDNA was synthesized from all RNA with the Mint cDNA synthesis kit, primed by a TRBC-specific oligonucleotide. Following uracil-DNA glycosylase treatment, a first 18-cycle PCR with universal primers M1SS and BC2_uni_R was performed on all cDNA. From the authors' description of their analysis: Each sample was normalized by randomly selecting 1 million high-quality reads, each carrying a distinct molecular identifier. Reads with shared molecular identifiers were discarded instead of being binned into consensus sequences. MiTCR, run with a Q25 quality threshold and the strictest error-elimination algorithm, handled CDR3 identification, clonotype clustering and error correction. Lower-bound total TCR beta diversity was estimated with a nonparametric unseen species model using Euler transformation. TCRdb applied fastp at Q25 and MiXCR to the public reads, then kept only in-frame beta chains. Rows matching on CDR3 protein sequence are summarized as one entry with the most common DNA and genes. V and J calls and clone size were set by TCRdb, not the authors. The sample table holds 650,000 to 700,000 distinct CDR3 sequences, of which approximately 30% were seen once. The ten largest clones represent 15% of the sample.

The receptor chain draws on TRBV5-6 and TRBJ2-3; no D gene call is confident. This clonotype was obtained from a woman older than 75 in good health. Donor details come from another sample of the same person, matched by shared clones. The specimen was blood. The CDR3 reads as follows: CASSFFRSTDTQYF. The bases read TGTGCCAGCAGCTTTTTTCGTAGCACAGATACGCAGTATTTT.